The subject of this entry is one T cell receptor (beta chain). Antigen unknown. TCRdb reprocessed the reads via MiXCR and lists one record per CDR3 protein. Among roughly 990,000 distinct CDR3 sequences listed, less than 35% were seen once. This specimen belongs to a study of T cell repertoires in cytomegalovirus infection. Across the whole study: It was the public TCR beta signatures that indicated both CMV infection and matching HLA type.

Notes on the study in general: Identification of carriers of CMV plus the relevant HLA was achieved through cumulative public TCR beta family frequency.

CDR3 length: 14 amino acids. Germline V gene lookup returns CDR1 SGDLS and CDR2 YYNGEE. V lost 3 bases to trimming and J lost 7 bases; unmatched junction nucleotides: 3. The chain uses TRBV9 and TRBJ1-4, with 10 nucleotides matching TRBD1. The sample was cultured CD8+ T cells from PBMCs, taken from culture after CMV antigen stimulation. The receptor's source is a human donor in good health (CMV status not recorded). Some clones in this sample may be carry-over from other donors' samples. This CDR3 reads CASSGRDRGEKLFF. The DNA of the CDR3 is TGTGCCAGCAGCGGACGGGACAGGGGTGAAAAACTGTTTTTT. Full variable domain (missing parts from reference TRBV9 and TRBJ1-4): DSGVTQTPKHLITATGQRVTLRCSPRSGDLSVYWYQQSLDQGLQFLIQYYNGEERAKGNILERFSAQQFPDLHSELNLSSLELGDSALYFCASSGRDRGEKLFFGSGTQLSVL.